These 24 T cell receptor beta chains were all obtained from the same sample, sequenced in a study of T cells in Graves' hyperthyroidism and ophthalmopathy. Authors of the study amplified TCR beta CDR3 regions from RNA transcripts. Carried out on the TCR CDR3, a first-round RT-PCR used the HTBI primer set. TCRdb fed the multiplex PCR reads into MiXCR, producing one record per CDR3 protein. The sample lists a few hundred thousand distinct CDR3 sequences, 15% to 20% occurring once. Sample: blood. The receptors were gathered from a woman aged 40 to 50 with Graves' ophthalmopathy.

This clonotype was found many times. DNA for the CDR3: TGTGCCAGCAGTTACTCATCAGCTTCCTTCGCGAACACCGGGGAGCTGTTTTTT. This sequence encodes CASSYSSASFANTGELFF. This chain links TRBV6-2 or TRBV6-3 with TRBJ2-2; unclear D gene. The CDR3 runs to 18 residues. CDR1 and CDR2 from the germline V gene are MNHEY and SVGEGT. The V end lost 0 bases, the J end lost 0 bases, and 14 bases lay between the germline ends.

This clonotype has ten or more counts. The chain links TRBV4-1 to TRBJ2-2; D might be TRBD1 (5 bases). Trimming removed 9 bases at V and 0 bases at J, with 14 bases between. This CDR3 is 15 amino acids long. Germline V gene lookup returns CDR1 MGHRA and CDR2 YSYEKL. The CDR3 nucleotides read TGCGCCAGTCTGCCCTTAGGGGCGAACACCGGGGAGCTGTTTTTT. Protein product: CASLPLGANTGELFF.

This clonotype was detected many times. The gene calls are TRBV12-3 or TRBV12-4 and TRBJ2-4; D is ambiguous. This CDR3 contains 13 residues. Trimming took off 6 bases at V and 2 bases at J, with 8 bases between the two ends. CDR3 protein: CASRKTSKNIQYF. CDR3 DNA: TGTGCCAGCAGGAAAACTTCCAAAAACATTCAGTACTTC.

This clonotype occurred many times. The chain is built from TRBV6-5 and TRBJ2-7, with D perhaps TRBD2 (5 bases). CDR1 and CDR2 (germline): MNHEY, SVGAGI. This CDR3 spans 15 amino acids. V was pared by 6 bases and J by 3 bases, with 18 bases between. CDR3 sequence reads: CASSQTPLADYEQYF. CDR3 coding DNA: TGTGCCAGCAGCCAAACCCCTCTAGCCGACTACGAGCAGTACTTC.

The chain has TRBV15 and TRBJ2-2; 7 bases match TRBD2. V trimming: 5 bases; J trimming: 5 bases; junction bases outside the gene matches: 8. The germline V gene encodes CDR1 LNHNV and CDR2 YYDKDF (reference sequence). The CDR3 has 15 amino acids. The CDR3, as DNA: TGTGCCACCAGCCCCCGACTAGCTCGGACCGGGGAGCTGTTTTTT. Its translation: CATSPRLARTGELFF.

The chain has TRBV6-1 and TRBJ2-7; 10 bases fit TRBD2. After removal of 8 bases from V and 4 bases from J, the junction contained 8 bases not matched to a gene. The germline CDR1 and CDR2 sequences are MNHNS and SASEGT. This CDR3 is built from 14 residues. The CDR3 sequence is CASALAGVLYEQYF. In DNA, the CDR3 is TGTGCCAGCGCTCTAGCGGGAGTTTTGTACGAGCAGTACTTC.

In this sample, this clonotype turned up a few times. The rearrangement uses TRBV9 and TRBJ1-2; TRBD1 aligns across 11 bases. Per germline, CDR1 SGDLS and CDR2 YYNGEE. With 3 bases clipped from V and 3 bases from J, the junction kept 4 bases outside the gene matches. The CDR3 spans 15 residues. As DNA, the CDR3 is TGTGCCAGCAGCGACCGGGACAGGGGGGACTATGGCTACACCTTC. Residues: CASSDRDRGDYGYTF.

Points on this clonotype: A clone one base away is much larger, so this may be a read error. Here the CDR3 omits its conserved ending phenylalanine or tryptophan, so a read error is the likely source. The gene calls are TRBV7-9 and TRBJ2-7, with D uncertain. The V end was cut by 2 bases, the J end by 3 bases, with 11 bases between. The CDR3 loop spans 14 amino acids. Germline CDR1 and CDR2: SEHNR and FQNEAQ (reference sequence). The CDR3 region is CASSLPGSDYEQYL. The CDR3 region has the DNA TGTGCCAGCAGCTTACCTGGATCGGACTACGAGCAGTACCTC.

This sequence joins TRBV13 and TRBJ1-1; D is perhaps TRBD1 (5 bases). This CDR3 comprises 14 residues. V was clipped by 10 bases and J by 3 bases, with 18 bases between them. The germline CDR1 and CDR2 sequences are PRHDT and FYEKMQ (reference sequence). CDR3 nucleotides: TGTGCCACCTGGGGTCCCAGGGAATACACTGAAGCTTTCTTT. Translating gives CATWGPREYTEAFF.

There are many counts of this clonotype. The V and J genes are TRBV4-1 and TRBJ1-1; no definite D call. Germline V CDR1 and CDR2: MGHRA, YSYEKL. The CDR3 contains 12 residues. Between the trimmed V and J ends, which lost 5 bases and 7 bases, there was a span of 11 bases. CDR3 in DNA: TGCGCCAGCAGCTCGGCGGTGGGTGAAGCTTTCTTT. It encodes CASSSAVGEAFF.

Comments on this clonotype: Germline is not matched at one junction end, which may reflect a read error. The rearrangement joins TRBV6-2 or TRBV6-3 to TRBJ1-2; 8 positions agree with TRBD1. Germline lookup yields CDR1 MNHEY and CDR2 SVGEGT. This CDR3 spans 14 amino acids. The CDR3 region is CASSLLRTGYGYIF. CDR3 sequence (DNA): TGTGCCAGCAGTCTACTGAGGACAGGGTATGGCTACATCTTC.

At least ten counts were recorded for this clonotype. V is TRBV5-4 and J is TRBJ1-1; D perhaps matches TRBD1 (6 bases). Germline lookup yields CDR1 SGHNT and CDR2 YYREEE (reference sequence). This CDR3 has 13 residues. The V gene lost 4 bases and the J gene lost 4 bases, with 11 bases spanning the gap. CDR3 sequence (DNA): TGTGCCAGCAGCCCACAGGGTGGCACTGAAGCTTTCTTT. Translated, it gives CASSPQGGTEAFF.

This clonotype occurred many times. The chain has TRBV5-1 and TRBJ2-7; D may be TRBD2 (5 bases). Germline lookup yields CDR1 SGHRS and CDR2 YFSETQ. The CDR3 is 16 amino acids. Trimming removed 4 bases from V and 0 bases from J, with 17 bases in between. The CDR3 nucleotides read TGCGCCAGCAGCCCGGAGGTCCCCTCTATCTCCTACGAGCAGTACTTC. Its protein product is CASSPEVPSISYEQYF. Full variable domain (outside the CDR3, taken from reference TRBV5-1 and TRBJ2-7): KAGVTQTPRYLIKTRGQQVTLSCSPISGHRSVSWYQQTPGQGLQFLFEYFSETQRNKGNFPGRFSGRQFSNSRSEMNVSTLELGDSALYLCASSPEVPSISYEQYFGPGTRLTVT.

This clonotype was observed a handful of times. J is TRBJ2-7 and V is TRBV11-2; D possibly corresponds to TRBD2 (5 bases). CDR3 size: 13 residues. Trimming removed 5 bases from V and 8 bases from J, with 16 bases in between. Looked up from germline, CDR1 is SGHAT and CDR2 is FQNNGV. CDR3 DNA sequence: TGTGCCAGCAGCGATGATCAAACGGGGAAGCAGTACTTC. As protein: CASSDDQTGKQYF. Full variable domain (outside the CDR3, taken from reference TRBV11-2 and TRBJ2-7): EAGVAQSPRYKIIEKRQSVAFWCNPISGHATLYWYQQILGQGPKLLIQFQNNGVVDDSQLPKDRFSAERLKGVDSTLKIQPAKLEDSAVYLCASSDDQTGKQYFGPGTRLTVT.

This rearrangement joins TRBV28 to TRBJ2-5, with TRBD1 identical over 10 bases. The CDR3 runs 16 residues. V dropped 1 base and J dropped 1; count of bases not matched to a gene: 3. CDR1 MDHEN and CDR2 SYDVKM come from the germline V gene. The CDR3: CASSLLGTGAQETQYF. For the CDR3, the DNA is TGTGCCAGCAGTTTATTGGGGACAGGGGCCCAAGAGACCCAGTACTTC.

Ten or more counts support this clonotype. This chain links TRBV24-1 with TRBJ1-6; D perhaps matches TRBD1 (5 bases). The V end was cut by 1 base, the J end by 13 bases, with 22 bases between. Germline loops: CDR1 KGHDR, CDR2 SFDVKD. The CDR3 runs to 17 residues. Here the CDR3 reads CATSDFLAGTSPSPLHF. The CDR3 DNA reads TGTGCCACCAGTGATTTTCTCGCAGGGACCTCTCCGTCGCCCCTCCACTTT.

This clonotype appeared many times. This rearrangement joins TRBV12-3 or TRBV12-4 to TRBJ1-6, with 7 bases lining up with TRBD1. The CDR3 totals 13 residues. V lost 2 bases, J lost 8 bases, and 0 bases stayed unmatched. The chain's CDR3 is CASSLQGDSPLHF. In nucleotides, the CDR3 is TGTGCCAGCAGTTTACAGGGGGATTCACCCCTCCACTTT.

This clonotype appeared many times. The chain joins TRBV6-1 to TRBJ2-7; 12 bases align to TRBD2. Germline loops: CDR1 MNHNS, CDR2 SASEGT. The CDR3 has 21 amino acids. With V trimmed by 4 bases and J by 0 bases, 19 bases remained unmatched. CDR3 residues: CASSAIPWTSGKYTRSYEQYF. The CDR3 DNA reads TGTGCCAGCAGTGCCATCCCTTGGACTAGCGGGAAATATACCCGCTCCTACGAGCAGTACTTC.

This clonotype was detected many times. The chain uses TRBV20-1 and TRBJ1-1; D gene uncertain. Trimming removed 4 bases from V and 4 bases from J, with 10 bases in between. The germline V gene encodes CDR1 DFQATT and CDR2 SNEGSKA (reference sequence). The CDR3 covers 12 residues. The CDR3 sequence: CSATRGGTEAFF. As DNA, the CDR3 is TGCAGTGCTACCAGAGGAGGCACTGAAGCTTTCTTT.

This clonotype occurred a few times. The CDR3 loop is CASSSTGPDTIYF. The CDR3 DNA is TGTGCCAGCAGCTCGACAGGACCAGACACCATATATTTT. This chain links TRBV12-3 or TRBV12-4 with TRBJ1-3, with D tentatively TRBD1 (6 bases). V dropped 6 bases and J dropped 8 bases, with 14 bases sitting between them. This CDR3 contains 13 residues.

This clonotype was detected only a few times. The chain uses TRBV6-2 or TRBV6-3 and TRBJ2-5; D may match TRBD1 or TRBD2 (5 bases each). V was trimmed by 2 bases and J by 5 bases, leaving 12 bases between them. CDR1 and CDR2 (germline): MNHEY, SVGEGT. This CDR3 comprises 14 residues. This CDR3 is CASSYTPGRETQYF. For the CDR3, the DNA is TGTGCCAGCAGTTACACTCCGGGGCGGGAGACCCAGTACTTC.

Remarks on this clonotype: This is likely a read error, given that the CDR3 carries no conserved phenylalanine or tryptophan at its end. No DNA is shown, since the ends of the CDR3 on it are uncertain; the CDR3 is the one TCRdb lists. J is TRBJ1-2 and V is TRBV7-8; TRBD1 is the table's D call and was not checked against the DNA. Germline CDR1 is SGHVS and CDR2 is FQNEAQ. Both ends counted, the CDR3 spans 16 residues. The CDR3 region is CASSPRIQGVGDGCTI.

This clonotype was picked up many times. One base away lies a much larger clone, so this may be a sequencing read error. The chain has TRBV12-3 or TRBV12-4 and TRBJ1-3; possible D gene TRBD1, 5 bases. CDR3 length: 14 amino acids. The CDR3 here is CASSFEDMGNTICF. CDR3 coding DNA: TGTGCCAGCAGTTTTGAGGACATGGGAAACACCATATGTTTT.

A word on this clonotype: Possible read error: a much larger clone is one base away. This chain joins TRBV20-1 and TRBJ2-7; D possibly uses TRBD1 or TRBD2 (5 bases each). The CDR3 is 16 residues long. CDR1 DFQATT and CDR2 SNEGSKA come from the germline V gene (reference sequence). The ends were cut back, 1 base at V and 1 base at J, with 17 bases in the middle. The CDR3 loop reads CSARAPMQGPSYEQYF. CDR3 in DNA: TGCAGTGCTAGAGCCCCGATGCAGGGACCTTCCTACGAGCAGTACTTC.